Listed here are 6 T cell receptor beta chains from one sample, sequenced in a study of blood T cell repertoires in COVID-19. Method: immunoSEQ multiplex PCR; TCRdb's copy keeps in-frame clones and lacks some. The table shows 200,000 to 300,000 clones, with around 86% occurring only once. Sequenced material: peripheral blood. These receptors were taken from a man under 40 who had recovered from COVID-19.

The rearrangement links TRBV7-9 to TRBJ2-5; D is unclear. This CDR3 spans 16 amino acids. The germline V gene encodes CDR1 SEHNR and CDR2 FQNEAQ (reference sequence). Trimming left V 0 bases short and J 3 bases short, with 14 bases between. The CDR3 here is CASSLASWQNKETQYF. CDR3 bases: TGTGCCAGCAGCTTAGCGTCTTGGCAGAATAAAGAGACCCAGTACTTC.

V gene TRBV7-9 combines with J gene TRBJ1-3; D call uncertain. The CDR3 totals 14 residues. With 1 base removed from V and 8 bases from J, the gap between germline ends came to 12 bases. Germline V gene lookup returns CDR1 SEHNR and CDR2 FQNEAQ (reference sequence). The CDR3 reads CASSLEALRDTIYF. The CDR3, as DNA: TGTGCCAGCAGCTTAGAGGCCCTCCGGGACACCATATATTTT.

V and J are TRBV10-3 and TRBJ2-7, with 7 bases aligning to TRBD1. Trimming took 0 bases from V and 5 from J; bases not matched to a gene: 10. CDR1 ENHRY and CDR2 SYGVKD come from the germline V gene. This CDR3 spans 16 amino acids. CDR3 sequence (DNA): TGTGCCATCAGTGAGTCGTCGACAGGGATTGATCACGAGCAGTACTTC. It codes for CAISESSTGIDHEQYF.

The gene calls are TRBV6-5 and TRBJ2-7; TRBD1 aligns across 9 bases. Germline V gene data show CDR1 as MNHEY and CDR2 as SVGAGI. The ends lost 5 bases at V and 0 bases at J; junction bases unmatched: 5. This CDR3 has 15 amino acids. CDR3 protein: CASSPGQGSSYEQYV. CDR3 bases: TGTGCCAGCAGTCCGGGACAGGGTAGCTCCTACGAGCAGTACGTC.

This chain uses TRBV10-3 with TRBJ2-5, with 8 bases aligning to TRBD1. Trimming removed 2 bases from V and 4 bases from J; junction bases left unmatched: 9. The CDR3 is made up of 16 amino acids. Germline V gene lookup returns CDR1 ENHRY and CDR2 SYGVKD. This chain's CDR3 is CAISEADRGGLETQYF. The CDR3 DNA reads TGTGCCATCAGTGAGGCAGACAGGGGCGGGTTAGAGACCCAGTACTTC.

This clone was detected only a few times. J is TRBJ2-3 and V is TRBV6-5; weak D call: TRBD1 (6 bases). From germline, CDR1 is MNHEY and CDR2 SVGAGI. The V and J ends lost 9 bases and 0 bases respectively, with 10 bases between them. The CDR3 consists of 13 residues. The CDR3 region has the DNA TGTGCCAGTAGGACAGTGAGCACAGATACGCAGTATTTT. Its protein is CASRTVSTDTQYF.